Included here is one TCR beta chain sequence, with context. Its antigen is currently unknown. The sample originates from a study of cytomegalovirus exposure and HLA in healthy donors. The CDR3 runs 16 residues. Per germline, CDR1 SEHNR and CDR2 FQNEAQ (reference sequence). Trimming removed 5 bases at V and 2 bases at J, with 18 bases between. It was with 60 Vbeta and 13 Jbeta primers that the PCR ran. Data came from immunoSEQ multiplex PCR; TCRdb stores just in-frame clones and leaves some out. The table records roughly 160,000 clones, over 75% of them present only once. Findings and caveats of the study: TCR beta V- and J-gene trimming, according to a later analysis, was linked to a missense DCLRE1C variant. No immune exposure information besides CMV serostatus was available.

The clonotype originates from a man in his forties or fifties in good health and CMV-seropositive. Material for sequencing was PBMCs. The V and J genes are TRBV7-9 and TRBJ1-1; a possible D gene is TRBD1 (5 bases). The CDR3 sequence: CASSPWRRGVNTEAFF. CDR3 bases: TGTGCCAGCAGCCCCTGGCGGAGGGGCGTTAACACTGAAGCTTTCTTT.